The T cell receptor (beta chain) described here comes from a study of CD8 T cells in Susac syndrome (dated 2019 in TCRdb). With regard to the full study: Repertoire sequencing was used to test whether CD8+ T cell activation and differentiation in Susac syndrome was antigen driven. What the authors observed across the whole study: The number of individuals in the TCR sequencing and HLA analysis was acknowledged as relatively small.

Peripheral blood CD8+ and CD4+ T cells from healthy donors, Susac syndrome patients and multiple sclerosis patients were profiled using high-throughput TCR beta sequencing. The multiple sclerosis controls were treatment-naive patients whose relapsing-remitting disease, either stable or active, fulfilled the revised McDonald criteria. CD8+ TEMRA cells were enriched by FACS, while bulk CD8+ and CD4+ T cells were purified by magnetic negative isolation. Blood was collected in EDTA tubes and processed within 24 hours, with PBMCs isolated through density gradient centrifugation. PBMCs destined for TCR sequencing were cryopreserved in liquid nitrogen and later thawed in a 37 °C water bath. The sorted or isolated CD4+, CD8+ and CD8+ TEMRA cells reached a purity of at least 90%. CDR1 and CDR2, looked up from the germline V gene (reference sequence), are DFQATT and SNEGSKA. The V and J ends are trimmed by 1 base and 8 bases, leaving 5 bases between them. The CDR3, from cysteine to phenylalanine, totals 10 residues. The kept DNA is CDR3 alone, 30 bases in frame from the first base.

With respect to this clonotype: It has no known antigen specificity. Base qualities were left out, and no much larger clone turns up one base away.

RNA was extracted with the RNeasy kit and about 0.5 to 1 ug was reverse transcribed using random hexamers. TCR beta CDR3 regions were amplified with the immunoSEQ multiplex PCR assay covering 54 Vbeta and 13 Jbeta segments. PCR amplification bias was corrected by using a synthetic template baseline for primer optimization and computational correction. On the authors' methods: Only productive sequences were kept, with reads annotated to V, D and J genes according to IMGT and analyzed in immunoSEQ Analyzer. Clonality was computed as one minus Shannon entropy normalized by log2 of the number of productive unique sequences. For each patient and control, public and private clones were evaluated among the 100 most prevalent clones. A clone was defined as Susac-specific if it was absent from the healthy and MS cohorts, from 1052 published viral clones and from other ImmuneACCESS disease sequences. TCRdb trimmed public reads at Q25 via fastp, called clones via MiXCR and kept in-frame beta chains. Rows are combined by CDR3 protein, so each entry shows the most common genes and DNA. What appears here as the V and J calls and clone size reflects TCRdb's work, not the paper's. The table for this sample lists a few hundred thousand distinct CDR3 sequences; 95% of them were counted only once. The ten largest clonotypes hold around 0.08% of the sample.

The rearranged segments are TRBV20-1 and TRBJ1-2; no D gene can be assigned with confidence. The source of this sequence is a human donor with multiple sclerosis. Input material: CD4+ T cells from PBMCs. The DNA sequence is TGCAGTGCTAGAGCTGGCGGCTACACCTTC. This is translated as CSARAGGYTF.